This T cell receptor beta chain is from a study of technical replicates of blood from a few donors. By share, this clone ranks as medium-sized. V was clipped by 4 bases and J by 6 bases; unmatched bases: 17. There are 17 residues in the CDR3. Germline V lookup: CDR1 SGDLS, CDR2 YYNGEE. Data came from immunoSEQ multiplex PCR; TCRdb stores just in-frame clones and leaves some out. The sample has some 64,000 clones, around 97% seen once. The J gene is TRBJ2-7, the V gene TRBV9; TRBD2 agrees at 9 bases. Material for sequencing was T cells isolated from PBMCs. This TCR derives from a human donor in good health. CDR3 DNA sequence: TGTGCCAGCAGCCCACTCAGCACCGGGACTAGCACCTTCGAGCAGTACTTC. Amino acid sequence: CASSPLSTGTSTFEQYF.